This TCR beta chain emerged from a study of T cells in tumors after PD-1 blockade. Across the whole study: Daily vismodegib 150 mg continued in a subset of anti-PD-1-treated patients. On average, peripheral blood gave 110,000 or so TCR templates and under 40,000 unique clonotypes.

Assay used: immunoSEQ multiplex PCR; TCRdb lists only in-frame clones, some missing. The top ten hold 4.7% of the sample, which has 60,000 to 75,000 clones, around two thirds seen once. The V and J ends lost 3 bases and 8 bases respectively, with 14 bases between them. The CDR3 sequence is 14 residues long. Germline CDR1 and CDR2: SGHTA and FQGNSA. This specimen was PBMCs, taken after anti-PD-1 treatment. The clonotype originates from a human donor with basal cell carcinoma. The chain links TRBV7-2 to TRBJ2-1; D may be TRBD2 (6 bases). The CDR3 nucleotides read TGTGCCAGCAGCTTCGCCTGGGACTCCTATGAGCAGTTCTTC. The encoded protein is CASSFAWDSYEQFF.